A selection of T cell receptor beta chains follows, all from one sample in a study of cytomegalovirus exposure and HLA in healthy donors. Produced via immunoSEQ multiplex PCR; TCRdb's table is partial and in-frame only. The sample records some 78,000 clones, over 60% being singletons. Sequences were obtained from PBMCs. Source of these receptors: a woman between 40 and 55 years old in good health and CMV-seropositive. The CDR3 runs from the conserved cysteine through the conserved F or W. The D gene is left open where the match is weak. The listing skips clone size in some rows; elsewhere it reads once, few, many or a size class.

j_gene | v_gene | abundance | d_gene | CDR3nt | CDR3aa
TRBJ2-5 | TRBV7-2 | . | . | TGTGCCAGCAGCTTAAGGGGTACCCTTCAAGAGACCCAGTACTTC | CASSLRGTLQETQYF
TRBJ2-3 | TRBV11-3 | few | TRBD2 | TGTGCCAGCAGGACTAGCGGGGATTCTAGCACAGATACGCAGTATTTT | CASRTSGDSSTDTQYF
TRBJ2-1 | TRBV2 | few | TRBD2 | TGTGCCAGCAGTTCGGGACTAAATGAGCAGTTCTTC | CASSSGLNEQFF
TRBJ1-1 | TRBV14 | . | . | TGTGCCAGCAGCCAAGTCTTTGGGGGGACTGAAGCTTTCTTT | CASSQVFGGTEAFF
TRBJ1-2 | TRBV18 | . | . | TGTGCCAGCTCACCCACGTCCTGGCAGACTTCTAACTATGGCTACACCTTC | CASSPTSWQTSNYGYTF
TRBJ2-2 | TRBV5-1 | once | . | TGCGCCAGCAGCTTCGGACAAAACACCGGGGAGCTGTTTTTT | CASSFGQNTGELFF
TRBJ2-1 | TRBV30 | . | TRBD2 | TGTGCCTGGGACGCTTGGGCTAGCGGGGCTGACAATGAGCAGTTCTTC | CAWDAWASGADNEQFF
TRBJ1-1 | TRBV7-2 | . | . | TGTGCCAGCAGCTTAAGGAGGGGGGGGAACACTGAAGCTTTCTTT | CASSLRRGGNTEAFF
TRBJ1-2 | TRBV6-5 | . | . | TGTGCCGCCTCCGCAGGGCTCCATGGCTACACCTTC | CAASAGLHGYTF
TRBJ2-2 | TRBV19 | once | . | TGTGCCAGTAGTTCAAGGACAGATTCGAACACCGGGGAGCTGTTTTTT | CASSSRTDSNTGELFF
TRBJ2-3 | TRBV2 | medium-sized | . | TGTGCCAGCAGTCTCCTAGCCCCGAAGACAGATACGCAGTATTTT | CASSLLAPKTDTQYF
TRBJ1-1 | TRBV29-1 | . | TRBD1 | TGCAGCATGGGACAGGATGAGACTGAAGCTTTCTTT | CSMGQDETEAFF
TRBJ1-2 | TRBV28 | . | TRBD1 | TGTGCCAGCAGCCCCGGACAGGGGAACTATGGCTACACCTTC | CASSPGQGNYGYTF
TRBJ2-7 | TRBV6-5 | . | TRBD2 | TGTGCCAGCAGTTCGCGAGCGGGGGACACCTTCTACGAGCAGTACTTC | CASSSRAGDTFYEQYF
TRBJ1-1 | TRBV5-1 | . | . | TGCGCCAGCAGCTTGGCCGGGGGGAACACTGAAGCTTTCTTT | CASSLAGGNTEAFF
TRBJ2-1 | TRBV13 | . | TRBD2 | TGTGCCAGCAGCTACGGGACTAGCGGTAACAATGAGCAGTTCTTC | CASSYGTSGNNEQFF
TRBJ1-6 | TRBV7-9 | few | TRBD1 | TGTGCCAGCAGCCCGAGGACAGGACCCTATAATTCACCCCTCCACTTT | CASSPRTGPYNSPLHF
TRBJ1-6 | TRBV5-1 | . | . | TGCGCCAGCAGCTCGGGTGGGGGGGCGAGTAATTCACCCCTCCACTTT | CASSSGGGASNSPLHF
TRBJ1-1 | TRBV6-1 | . | . | TGTGCCAGCAGTGAAGCCTCGACAGTATTAAAAGCTTTCTTT | CASSEASTVLKAFF
TRBJ1-2 | TRBV6-5 | . | TRBD1 | TGTGCCAGCAGTAAATCCCGGGACAGCTCCTATGGCTACACCTTC | CASSKSRDSSYGYTF
TRBJ2-3 | TRBV10-3 | . | . | TGTGCCGCCAAGGGGGGGGGCACAGATACGCAGTATTTT | CAAKGGGTDTQYF
TRBJ2-5 | TRBV15 | . | TRBD1 | TGTGCCACCAGCAGGAAACAGGGGGCTCGTGAGACCCAGTACTTC | CATSRKQGARETQYF
TRBJ1-2 | TRBV6-1 | . | TRBD1 | TGTGCCAGCAGTTCCGGGACAGTATATGGCTACACCTTC | CASSSGTVYGYTF
TRBJ2-5 | TRBV11-2 | . | . | TGTGCCAGCAGCTTAACTAGCCAAGAGACCCAGTACTTC | CASSLTSQETQYF
TRBJ2-4 | TRBV6-6 | . | . | TGTGCCAGCAGTTCGGCGGGGTCTATTGGCATTCAGTACTTC | CASSSAGSIGIQYF
TRBJ1-1 | TRBV25-1 | . | . | TGTGCCAGCAGTGAGGAGGCGTCTCTAGAAGCTTTCTTT | CASSEEASLEAFF
TRBJ1-4 | TRBV4-3 | . | TRBD1 | TGCGCCAGCAGCCAGGGAGGGGGGACAGGGAATGAAAAACTGTTTTTT | CASSQGGGTGNEKLFF
TRBJ1-1 | TRBV4-1 | . | . | TGCGCCAGCGGCTATCGGGGTGGTTCGAACACTGAAGCTTTCTTT | CASGYRGGSNTEAFF
TRBJ1-1 | TRBV14 | . | . | TGTGCCAGCTCCGGACAGTCTTTTAGCACTGAAGCTTTCTTT | CASSGQSFSTEAFF
TRBJ2-5 | TRBV9 | once | TRBD1 | TGTGCCAGCAGCGCTCAAACAGGGGGGGAGACCCAGTACTTC | CASSAQTGGETQYF
TRBJ2-1 | TRBV28 | . | TRBD2 | TGTGCCAGCAGTTTTCAGCGGACTAGCGGGGGGGGAAGTGAGCAGTTCTTC | CASSFQRTSGGGSEQFF
TRBJ1-1 | TRBV4-1 | . | . | TGCGCCAGCAGCCAAGGTACAAGGAACACTGAAGCTTTCTTT | CASSQGTRNTEAFF
TRBJ2-2 | TRBV30 | . | TRBD2 | TGTGCCTGGAGTTCTAGCGGGAGTACCGGGGAGCTGTTTTTT | CAWSSSGSTGELFF
TRBJ1-3 | TRBV2 | . | . | TGTGCCAGCAGCCCCACGGGTGGAAACACCATATATTTT | CASSPTGGNTIYF
TRBJ1-2 | TRBV5-4 | . | TRBD1 | TGTGCCAGCTCCCAGGGGACAGTCAACTATGGCTACACCTTC | CASSQGTVNYGYTF
TRBJ1-4 | TRBV25-1 | . | TRBD1 | TGTGCCAGCAGTGATGAGGGGGGACAGGGAAATGAAAAACTGTTTTTT | CASSDEGGQGNEKLFF
TRBJ1-5 | TRBV5-8 | . | TRBD1 | TGTGCCAGCAGCGCCTGGACAGGACCCTATAGCAATCAGCCCCAGCATTTT | CASSAWTGPYSNQPQHF
TRBJ2-5 | TRBV18 | . | TRBD1 | TGTGCCAGCTCACCCTTTAAACCACAGGGGGCTGGGGAGACCCAGTACTTC | CASSPFKPQGAGETQYF